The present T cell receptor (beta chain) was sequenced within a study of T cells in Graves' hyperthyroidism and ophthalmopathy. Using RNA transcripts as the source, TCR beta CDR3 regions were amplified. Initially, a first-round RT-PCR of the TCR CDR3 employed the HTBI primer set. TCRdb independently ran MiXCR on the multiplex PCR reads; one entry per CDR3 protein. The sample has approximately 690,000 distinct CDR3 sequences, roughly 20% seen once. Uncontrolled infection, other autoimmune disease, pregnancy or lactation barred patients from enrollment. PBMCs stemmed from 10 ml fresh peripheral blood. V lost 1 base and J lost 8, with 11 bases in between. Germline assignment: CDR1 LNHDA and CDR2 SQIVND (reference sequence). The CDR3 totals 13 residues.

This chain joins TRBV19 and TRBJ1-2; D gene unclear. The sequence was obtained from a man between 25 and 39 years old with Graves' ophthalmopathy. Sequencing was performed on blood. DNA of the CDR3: TGTGCCAGTAGTATAGGGGCAGAAGCCGGCTACACCTTC. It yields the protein CASSIGAEAGYTF.